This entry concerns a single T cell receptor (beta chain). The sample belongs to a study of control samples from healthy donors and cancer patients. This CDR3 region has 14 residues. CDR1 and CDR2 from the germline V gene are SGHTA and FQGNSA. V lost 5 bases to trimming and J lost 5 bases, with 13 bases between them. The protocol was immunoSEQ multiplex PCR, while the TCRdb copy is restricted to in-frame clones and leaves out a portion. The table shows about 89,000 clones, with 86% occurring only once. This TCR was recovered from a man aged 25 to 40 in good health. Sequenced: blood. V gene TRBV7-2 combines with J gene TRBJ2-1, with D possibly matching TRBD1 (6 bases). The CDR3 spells CASSPTGTNNEQFF. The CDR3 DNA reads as TGTGCCAGCAGCCCAACCGGGACAAACAATGAGCAGTTCTTC.